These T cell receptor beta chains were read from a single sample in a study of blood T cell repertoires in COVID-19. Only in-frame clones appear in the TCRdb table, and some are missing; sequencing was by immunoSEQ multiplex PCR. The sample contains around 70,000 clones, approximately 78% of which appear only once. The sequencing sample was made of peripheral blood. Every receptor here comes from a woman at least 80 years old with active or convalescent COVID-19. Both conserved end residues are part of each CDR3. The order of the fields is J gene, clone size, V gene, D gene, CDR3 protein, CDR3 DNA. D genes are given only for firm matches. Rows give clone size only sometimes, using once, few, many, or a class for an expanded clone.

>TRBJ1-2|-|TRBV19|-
CASRTGAGARVGYTF
TGTGCCAGTAGAACCGGCGCGGGGGCGAGGGTTGGCTACACCTTC
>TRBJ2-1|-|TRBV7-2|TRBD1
CASSSAGTGVNEQFF
TGTGCCAGCAGCTCCGCCGGGACAGGGGTGAATGAGCAGTTCTTC
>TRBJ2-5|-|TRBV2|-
CASSNRGGETQYF
TGTGCCAGCAGTAACAGGGGGGGCGAGACCCAGTACTTC
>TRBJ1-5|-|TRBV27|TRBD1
CASSTRGTGGFQPQHF
TGTGCCAGCAGTACGAGAGGGACAGGGGGGTTTCAGCCCCAGCATTTT
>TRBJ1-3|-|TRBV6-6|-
CASSYSARARGNTIYF
TGTGCCAGCAGTTACTCGGCCAGGGCAAGGGGAAACACCATATATTTT
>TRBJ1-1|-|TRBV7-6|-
CASSRNTGPMNTEAFF
TGTGCCAGCAGCCGAAACACAGGGCCCATGAACACTGAAGCTTTCTTT
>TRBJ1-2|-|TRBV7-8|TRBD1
CASRPGGTGDHGYTF
TGTGCCAGCAGACCAGGGGGGACAGGGGATCATGGCTACACCTTC
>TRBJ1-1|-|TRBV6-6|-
CASTYGQGNTEAFF
TGTGCCAGCACCTATGGGCAGGGGAACACTGAAGCTTTCTTT
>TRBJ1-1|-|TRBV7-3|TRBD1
CASSLPTGMNTEAFF
TGTGCCAGCAGCCTACCGACAGGGATGAACACTGAAGCTTTCTTT
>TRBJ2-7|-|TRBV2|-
CATQDISSYEQYF
TGTGCCACCCAAGACATCAGCTCCTACGAGCAGTACTTC
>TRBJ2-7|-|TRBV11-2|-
CASSLGPGLRSSYEQYF
TGTGCCAGCAGCTTAGGCCCGGGACTTAGGAGCTCCTACGAGCAGTACTTC
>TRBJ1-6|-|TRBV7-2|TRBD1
CASSLLTTGGLSPLHF
TGTGCCAGCAGCCTTTTGACCACAGGGGGTTTGTCACCCCTCCACTTT
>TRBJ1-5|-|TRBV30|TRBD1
CAWSPGQTNSNQPQHF
TGTGCCTGGAGTCCGGGACAGACCAATAGCAATCAGCCCCAGCATTTT
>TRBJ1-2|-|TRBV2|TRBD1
CASRPGQGQRGYTF
TGTGCCAGCAGACCCGGACAGGGGCAACGAGGCTACACCTTC
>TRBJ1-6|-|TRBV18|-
CASSPVGDSPLHF
TGTGCCAGCTCACCTGTCGGGGATTCACCCCTCCACTTT
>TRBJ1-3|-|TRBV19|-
CASSPSGRGSGNTIYF
TGTGCCAGTAGCCCGAGTGGACGGGGCTCTGGAAACACCATATATTTT
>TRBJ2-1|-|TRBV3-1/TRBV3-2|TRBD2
CASSHAGLAGLDNEQFF
TGTGCCAGCAGCCACGCGGGACTAGCGGGGCTCGACAATGAGCAGTTCTTC
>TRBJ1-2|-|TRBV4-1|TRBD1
CASSQDHLGQGLGYTF
TGCGCCAGCAGCCAAGACCATCTAGGACAGGGTTTAGGCTACACCTTC
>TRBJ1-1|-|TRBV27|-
CASSLYRPKQGEAFF
TGTGCCAGCAGTTTATATAGGCCCAAACAGGGTGAAGCTTTCTTT
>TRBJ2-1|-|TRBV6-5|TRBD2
CASSYSAGVGNEQFF
TGTGCCAGCAGTTACTCGGCGGGAGTAGGAAATGAGCAGTTCTTC
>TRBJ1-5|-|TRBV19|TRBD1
CASSIQTGVNQPQHF
TGTGCCAGTAGTATCCAAACAGGGGTAAATCAGCCCCAGCATTTT
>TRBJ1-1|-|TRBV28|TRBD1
CASNSQGVKSEAFF
TGTGCCAGCAACTCCCAGGGGGTAAAATCTGAAGCTTTCTTT
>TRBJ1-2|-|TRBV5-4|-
CASSLQGGGYGYTF
TGTGCCAGCAGCTTACAGGGCGGTGGCTATGGCTACACCTTC
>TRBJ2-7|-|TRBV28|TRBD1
CASSHRDRQYEQYF
TGTGCCAGCAGCCACCGGGACAGGCAGTACGAGCAGTACTTC
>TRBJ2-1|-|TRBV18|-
CASSPRRELPYNEQFF
TGTGCCAGCTCACCACGTCGGGAACTTCCCTACAATGAGCAGTTCTTC
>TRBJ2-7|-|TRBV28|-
CASKKPRDSYEQYF
TGTGCCAGCAAAAAGCCGCGGGACTCATACGAGCAGTACTTC
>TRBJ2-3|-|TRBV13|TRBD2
CASSLESGNKADTQYF
TGTGCCAGCAGCTTAGAAAGCGGGAATAAGGCAGATACGCAGTATTTT
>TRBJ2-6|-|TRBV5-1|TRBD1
CASQSTGTVGSGANVLTF
TGCGCCAGCCAGTCGACCGGGACAGTGGGCTCTGGGGCCAACGTCCTGACTTTC
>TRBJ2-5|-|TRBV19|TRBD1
CASSIPRDRAPQETQYF
TGTGCCAGTAGTATACCGCGGGACAGGGCACCCCAAGAGACCCAGTACTTC
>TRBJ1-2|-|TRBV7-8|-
CASSLVSGAASNYGYTF
TGTGCCAGCAGCTTAGTCTCAGGGGCCGCTTCTAACTATGGCTACACCTTC
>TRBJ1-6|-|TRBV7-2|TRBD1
CASSRTGASSNSPLHF
TGTGCCAGCAGCCGGACAGGGGCCTCGTCGAATTCACCCCTCCACTTT
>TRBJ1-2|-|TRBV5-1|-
CASSLGLEGSYGYTF
TGCGCCAGCAGCTTGGGTTTGGAGGGGTCCTATGGCTACACCTTC
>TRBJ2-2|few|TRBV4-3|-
CASSQVGFARGRITGELFF
TGCGCCAGCAGCCAAGTAGGGTTCGCGCGGGGCAGAATAACCGGGGAGCTGTTTTTT
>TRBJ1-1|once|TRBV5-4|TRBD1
CASSRTPSGTGNTEAFF
TGTGCCAGCAGCCGGACCCCAAGCGGGACAGGGAACACTGAAGCTTTCTTT
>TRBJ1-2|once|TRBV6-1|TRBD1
CASSDGLSGTGTNYGYTF
TGTGCCAGCAGTGATGGGCTGTCCGGGACAGGGACCAACTATGGCTACACCTTC
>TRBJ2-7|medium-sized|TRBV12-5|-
CASGSPHVTYEQYF
TGTGCTAGTGGTTCCCCACATGTAACCTACGAGCAGTACTTC
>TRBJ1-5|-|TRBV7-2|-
CASSFEPGRISRGNQPQHF
TGTGCCAGCAGCTTCGAACCGGGGAGGATAAGTAGGGGCAATCAGCCCCAGCATTTT
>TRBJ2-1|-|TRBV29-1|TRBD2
CSVDPKRGSSYNEQFF
TGCAGCGTTGACCCTAAGCGGGGGAGCTCCTACAATGAGCAGTTCTTC
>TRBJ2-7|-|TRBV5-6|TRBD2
CASSLSWLADYEQYF
TGTGCCAGCAGCTTGTCCTGGCTAGCGGACTACGAGCAGTACTTC
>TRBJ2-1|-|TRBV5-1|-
CASSLTRVADEQFF
TGCGCCAGCAGCTTAACGAGGGTAGCCGATGAGCAGTTCTTC
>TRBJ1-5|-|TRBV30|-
CAWSVPGKGNQPQHF
TGTGCCTGGAGTGTACCCGGGAAGGGCAATCAGCCCCAGCATTTT
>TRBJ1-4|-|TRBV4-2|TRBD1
CASSLGTGTNEKLFF
TGTGCCAGCAGCCTAGGGACAGGGACTAATGAAAAACTGTTTTTT
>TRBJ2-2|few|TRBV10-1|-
CASSLDYSNTGELFF
TGCGCCAGCAGTCTGGACTACTCGAACACCGGGGAGCTGTTTTTT
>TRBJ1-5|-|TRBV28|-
CASRINRAQPQHF
TGTGCCAGCAGGATAAACAGGGCTCAGCCCCAGCATTTT
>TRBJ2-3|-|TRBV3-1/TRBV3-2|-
CASSPYRGGIGTDTQYF
TGTGCCAGCAGCCCCTACCGTGGAGGGATCGGCACAGATACGCAGTATTTT
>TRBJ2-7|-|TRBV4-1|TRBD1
CASSQDGKGGPPGQGYEQYF
TGCGCCAGCAGCCAAGACGGGAAGGGAGGGCCTCCGGGACAGGGCTACGAGCAGTACTTC
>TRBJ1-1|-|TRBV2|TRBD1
CASSSGQLLVTEAFF
TGTGCCAGCAGCTCGGGACAGCTTTTGGTCACTGAAGCTTTCTTT
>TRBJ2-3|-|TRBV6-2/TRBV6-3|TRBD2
CASSRLAGGPFWFADTQYF
TGTGCCAGCAGCCGACTAGCGGGAGGGCCTTTTTGGTTCGCAGATACGCAGTATTTT
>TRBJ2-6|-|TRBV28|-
CASSSVSGANVLTF
TGTGCCAGCAGTTCCGTCTCTGGGGCCAACGTCCTGACTTTC
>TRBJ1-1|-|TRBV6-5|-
CASSYSGGKTEAFF
TGTGCCAGCAGTTACTCGGGGGGGAAGACTGAAGCTTTCTTT
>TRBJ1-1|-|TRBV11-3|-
CASSLVAEAFF
TGTGCCAGCAGCTTAGTAGCCGAAGCTTTCTTT
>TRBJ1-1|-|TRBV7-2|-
CASSSQYQAFF
TGTGCCAGCAGCTCACAGTACCAAGCTTTCTTT
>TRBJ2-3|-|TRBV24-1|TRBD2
CATSPRGTSTDTQYF
TGTGCCACCAGCCCGCGGGGGACTAGCACAGATACGCAGTATTTT
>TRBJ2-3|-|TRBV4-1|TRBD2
CASSQVGTSGESTDTQYF
TGCGCCAGCAGCCAAGTCGGGACTAGCGGAGAGAGCACAGATACGCAGTATTTT
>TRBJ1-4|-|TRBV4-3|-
CASSQVTLGTPMGEKLFF
TGCGCCAGCAGCCAGGTCACCCTAGGGACACCGATGGGGGAAAAACTGTTTTTT